The next 12 T cell receptor beta chains were all read from a single sample in a study of T cells in Graves' hyperthyroidism and ophthalmopathy. The investigators amplified TCR beta CDR3 regions from RNA transcripts. The HTBI primer set served for first-round RT-PCR of the TCR CDR3. Each CDR3 protein is one row after TCRdb ran MiXCR on the multiplex PCR reads. The sample has about 200,000 distinct CDR3 sequences; 15% to 20% are singletons. The material sequenced was blood. The receptors originated from a man aged 45 to 65 with Graves' hyperthyroidism.

The chain links TRBV18 to TRBJ2-3; 9 positions agree with TRBD2. Unmatched junction bases numbered 9, after V lost 7 bases and J lost 1 base. The CDR3 runs 16 residues. Per germline, CDR1 KGHSH and CDR2 LQKENI. The CDR3 DNA is TGTGCCAGCTGCAATGGACTAGCGAGAGGCACAGATACGCAGTATTTT. Amino acid sequence: CASCNGLARGTDTQYF.

In this sample, this clonotype turned up a few times. The chain recombines TRBV5-4 with TRBJ2-1, with D possibly TRBD2 on 6 matching bases. This CDR3 is 14 amino acids long. V shed 5 bases and J shed 2 bases, with 11 bases lying between them. Per germline, CDR1 SGHNT and CDR2 YYREEE (reference sequence). The CDR3 reads CASSPGTAYNEQFF. CDR3 nucleotides: TGTGCCAGCAGTCCCGGGACTGCCTACAATGAGCAGTTCTTC.

This clonotype was recorded at least ten times. The chain links TRBV12-3 or TRBV12-4 to TRBJ2-7, with D possibly matching TRBD1 (5 bases). Trimming stripped 6 bases from V and 5 bases from J, with 17 bases between. This CDR3 is 14 amino acids long. CDR3 bases: TGTGCCAGCAGACGATACCCCAGGGTCCACGAGCAGTACTTC. It specifies CASRRYPRVHEQYF.

This clonotype has at least ten counts. J is TRBJ2-1 and V is TRBV7-8; either TRBD1 or TRBD2 may supply D (6 bases each). V was trimmed by 5 bases and J by 6 bases, leaving 14 bases between them. CDR3 length equals 14 residues. Germline lookup yields CDR1 SGHVS and CDR2 FQNEAQ. The CDR3 DNA sequence: TGTGCCAGCAGCGCGCGGGACACAACCAATGAGCAGTTCTTC. Protein: CASSARDTTNEQFF.

This clonotype was observed many times. V and J are TRBV30 and TRBJ1-5, with 7 bases matching TRBD1. Germline V lookup: CDR1 GTSNPN, CDR2 SVGIG (reference sequence). Germline trimming cut 3 bases from V and 3 bases from J; bases unmatched to any gene: 5. This CDR3 contains 14 residues. This CDR3 reads CAWSQGQYNQPQHF. In nucleotides, the CDR3 is TGTGCCTGGAGCCAGGGACAGTACAATCAGCCCCAGCATTTT.

This clonotype has a count of ten or more. The V and J genes are TRBV10-3 and TRBJ1-1; tentative D call: TRBD1 (5 bases). The CDR3 is made up of 16 amino acids. The germline V gene has CDR1 ENHRY and CDR2 SYGVKD. V was clipped by 3 bases and J by 4 bases, with 18 bases between them. CDR3 DNA sequence: TGTGCCATCAGTGAATCTGCGGATTTCGACAGCACTGAAGCTTTCTTT. This gives the protein CAISESADFDSTEAFF.

This clonotype was observed at least ten times. V gene TRBV12-3 or TRBV12-4 combines with J gene TRBJ2-1; D gene unclear. The CDR3 runs to 14 residues. V lost 5 bases, J lost 8 bases, and 16 bases lay in between. CDR3 sequence: CASSATASGHEQFF. CDR3 DNA sequence: TGTGCCAGCAGTGCTACTGCATCGGGTCATGAGCAGTTCTTC.

The chain joins TRBV2 to TRBJ2-1; D perhaps matches TRBD2 (6 bases). Looked up from germline, CDR1 is SNHLY and CDR2 is FYNNEI. V was clipped by 5 bases and J by 7 bases, with 18 bases between them. The CDR3 covers 15 residues. CDR3 sequence: CASSPSQRAGNEQFF. The CDR3 DNA reads as TGTGCCAGCAGTCCCTCCCAGCGGGCGGGGAATGAGCAGTTCTTC.

This clonotype has more than one count but fewer than ten. The chain links TRBV7-9 to TRBJ1-2; the D is unclear. Germline CDR1 and CDR2: SEHNR and FQNEAQ (reference sequence). V lost 1 base and J lost 2, with 8 bases in between. The CDR3 spans 14 residues. CDR3 sequence: CASSLVEMNYGYTF. In nucleotides, the CDR3 is TGTGCCAGCAGCTTAGTGGAGATGAACTATGGCTACACCTTC.

In its sample, this clonotype was seen many times. J is TRBJ2-1 and V is TRBV12-3 or TRBV12-4; tentative D call: TRBD1 (5 bases). Between the trimmed V and J ends, which lost 6 bases and 3 bases, there was a span of 21 bases. CDR3 size: 17 residues. CDR3 in DNA: TGTGCCAGCAGGCCCAGGGCTATCTATCCCGGCTACAATGAGCAGTTCTTC. Amino acid sequence: CASRPRAIYPGYNEQFF.

The chain combines TRBV19 with TRBJ2-1, with 11 bases matching TRBD2. CDR1 is LNHDA, CDR2 SQIVND, per germline (reference sequence). This CDR3 is 15 amino acids long. V lost 3 bases, J lost 10 bases, and 8 bases stayed unmatched. The CDR3 DNA sequence: TGTGCCAGTAGTATGACTAGCGGGATTGGGTACGAGCAGTTCTTC. Translating gives CASSMTSGIGYEQFF.

This clonotype was detected many times. This chain joins TRBV3-1 and TRBJ2-7; D gene ambiguous. The V gene's germline CDR1 is LGHDT and CDR2 YNNKEL (reference sequence). This CDR3 comprises 14 residues. V gave up 4 bases and J gave up 5 bases, with 15 bases separating them. The CDR3 nucleotides are TGTGCCAGCAGCCCAGCCGGCGGCATCGACGAGCAGTACTTC. This translates into CASSPAGGIDEQYF.